Below, 25 T cell receptor beta chains from the same sample are listed, as sequenced in a study of blood T cell repertoires in COVID-19. The protocol was immunoSEQ multiplex PCR, while the TCRdb copy is restricted to in-frame clones and leaves out a portion. The table shows some 190,000 clones, with 75% to 80% occurring only once. The specimen was peripheral blood. The receptors shown here come from a woman in her forties or fifties with active or convalescent COVID-19.

About this clone itself: The identical CDR3 is also encoded by other nucleotide sequences in the sample. The chain carries TRBV19 and TRBJ1-5; TRBD1 might be the D (5 bases). V dropped 0 bases and J dropped 2 bases, with 5 bases sitting between them. Germline lookup yields CDR1 LNHDA and CDR2 SQIVND (reference sequence). The CDR3 totals 14 residues. The CDR3 sequence is CASSIEGGNQPQHF. The CDR3 region has the DNA TGTGCCAGTAGTATAGAAGGGGGCAATCAGCCCCAGCATTTT.

The gene calls are TRBV21-1 and TRBJ2-3; TRBD2 reflects the table's D call only, with no check against the DNA. TRBV21-1 is described as a pseudogene. This CDR3 contains 17 residues. CDR3 loop: CASSDRGYGPGTDTQYF. The CDR3 nucleotides are TGTGCCAGCAGCGATCGGGGGTACGGTCCAGGCACAGATACGCAGTATTTT.

The J gene is TRBJ2-2, the V gene TRBV4-1; maybe TRBD1 (7 bases). The CDR3 contains 17 residues. CDR1 MGHRA and CDR2 YSYEKL come from the germline V gene. Trimming removed 1 base from V and 5 bases from J, with 17 bases in between. CDR3 residues: CASSQGQDPGGTGELFF. The DNA of the CDR3 is TGCGCCAGCAGCCAAGGTCAGGACCCAGGGGGGACCGGGGAGCTGTTTTTT.

For the CDR3, the DNA is TGTGCCAGCAGTTTTCGGCAGGTCAATGAGCAGTTCTTC. This encodes CASSFRQVNEQFF. V is TRBV27 and J is TRBJ2-1; D remains unclear. Trimming left V 3 bases short and J 6 bases short, with 9 bases between. Per germline, CDR1 MNHEY and CDR2 SMNVEV (reference sequence). The CDR3 has 13 residues.

The chain employs TRBV6-6 and TRBJ2-7; 7 nucleotides agree with TRBD1. Germline V CDR1 and CDR2: MNHNY, SVGAGI (reference sequence). CDR3 length: 13 residues. V shed 4 bases and J 3 bases; nucleotides not matched to a gene: 3. This CDR3 is CASSSGQHYEQYF. As DNA, the CDR3 is TGTGCCAGCAGTTCGGGACAGCACTACGAGCAGTACTTC.

The table lists this clone with a count of one. The rearrangement uses TRBV15 and TRBJ1-5; 9 bases fit TRBD1. Per germline, CDR1 LNHNV and CDR2 YYDKDF (reference sequence). The CDR3 sequence is 19 residues long. The V gene end was trimmed by 3 bases and the J gene end by 7 bases; junction bases not matched to a gene: 19. The CDR3 nucleotides read TGTGCCACCAGCAGGTCCCCAGATAGGGACAGGGTTTTAAAACAGCCCCAGCATTTT. Protein sequence: CATSRSPDRDRVLKQPQHF.

The J gene is TRBJ1-5, the V gene TRBV5-4, with TRBD1 matching 8 bases. Germline trimming cut 4 bases from V and 7 bases from J; bases unmatched to any gene: 7. The CDR3 length is 14 residues. Germline V gene sequence: CDR1 SGHNT, CDR2 YYREEE (reference sequence). The CDR3 DNA is TGTGCCAGCAGCCAAGACAGGGGAGAACAGCCCCAGCATTTT. It specifies CASSQDRGEQPQHF.

The chain combines TRBV2 with TRBJ2-7; 16 nucleotides agree with TRBD2. The V gene end was trimmed by 6 bases and the J gene end by 6 bases; junction bases not matched to a gene: 2. In germline, CDR1 is SNHLY, CDR2 FYNNEI. CDR3 length equals 14 residues. The chain's CDR3 is CASRGLAGGLEQYF. Here the CDR3 DNA reads TGTGCCAGCAGGGGACTAGCGGGAGGGCTCGAGCAGTACTTC.

V usage is TRBV19 and J usage is TRBJ2-3; 10 nucleotides agree with TRBD2. The ends lost 3 bases at V and 3 bases at J; junction bases unmatched: 3. Germline V gives CDR1 LNHDA, CDR2 SQIVND (reference sequence). The CDR3 covers 15 residues. CDR3 sequence reads: CASSISGRMTDTQYF. The CDR3 coding sequence is TGTGCCAGTAGTATTAGCGGGAGGATGACAGATACGCAGTATTTT.

The chain carries TRBV6-5 and TRBJ2-3; D possibly corresponds to TRBD2 (6 bases). With 10 bases removed from V and 6 bases from J, the gap between germline ends came to 20 bases. The CDR3 has 14 amino acids. Germline CDR1 is MNHEY and CDR2 is SVGAGI. CDR3 sequence (DNA): TGTGCCACCAGGAGGAGGGGAGGTTCGGATACGCAGTATTTT. Its translation is CATRRRGGSDTQYF.

The chain carries TRBV7-9 and TRBJ1-1, with a weak D call TRBD1 (5 bases). Trimming pared 1 base from V and 1 base from J, leaving 7 bases between. The CDR3 is made up of 14 amino acids. Germline V gene data show CDR1 as SEHNR and CDR2 as FQNEAQ (reference sequence). CDR3 amino acids: CASSLDQGNTEAFF. CDR3 nucleotide sequence: TGTGCCAGCAGCTTAGATCAGGGGAACACTGAAGCTTTCTTT.

The chain carries TRBV23-1 and TRBJ2-5; the match to TRBD1 covers 7 bases. TRBV23-1 is sorted into the ORF group, with uncertain function. The CDR3 is 15 amino acids. V trimming: 2 bases; J trimming: 3 bases; junction bases outside the gene matches: 6. The CDR3: CASSQTGDRKETQYF. In DNA form, the CDR3 reads TGCGCCAGCAGTCAAACCGGGGACAGAAAAGAGACCCAGTACTTC.

V and J are TRBV10-3 and TRBJ2-2; 7 nucleotides agree with TRBD1. The germline CDR1 and CDR2 sequences are ENHRY and SYGVKD. The CDR3 covers 13 residues. V lost 10 bases to trimming and J lost 0 bases; unmatched junction nucleotides: 2. In nucleotides, the CDR3 is TGTGCCACCGGGACAGCGAACACCGGGGAGCTGTTTTTT. Protein product: CATGTANTGELFF.

This clone was counted between two and nine times. V is TRBV30 and J is TRBJ2-7; no clear D. V lost 3 bases, J lost 2 bases, and 11 bases lay in between. The germline V gene has CDR1 GTSNPN and CDR2 SVGIG (reference sequence). The length of the CDR3 is 13 residues. CDR3 DNA sequence: TGTGCCTGGAGGCCCGACATCACCTACGAGCAGTACTTC. Translation: CAWRPDITYEQYF.

This clone was counted a few times. The V gene is TRBV7-2, the J gene TRBJ1-5; TRBD1 aligns across 9 bases. Germline V gene lookup returns CDR1 SGHTA and CDR2 FQGNSA. The CDR3 consists of 17 residues. V trimming: 1 base; J trimming: 3 bases; junction bases outside the gene matches: 7. The CDR3 nucleotides read TGTGCCAGCAGCTTAGAGGACAGGGGCCTGTCCAATCAGCCCCAGCATTTT. This translates into CASSLEDRGLSNQPQHF.

This clone was recorded at least ten times. V usage is TRBV7-2 and J usage is TRBJ1-2; TRBD1 might be the D (6 bases). The V and J ends lost 8 bases and 6 bases respectively, with 13 bases between them. Looked up from germline, CDR1 is SGHTA and CDR2 is FQGNSA. The CDR3 spans 12 residues. CDR3 sequence reads: CASRRQEDGYTF. CDR3 coding DNA: TGTGCCAGCCGACGACAGGAGGATGGCTACACCTTC.

The CDR3 region has the DNA TGTGCCAGCAGTTCGCAGGGTGGAACTGAAGCTTTCTTT. Residues: CASSSQGGTEAFF. This chain uses TRBV7-3 with TRBJ1-1; D is perhaps TRBD1 (5 bases). This CDR3 contains 13 residues. V was clipped by 6 bases and J by 5 bases, with 13 bases between them. Germline values: CDR1 SGHTA, CDR2 FQGTGA.

The chain is built from TRBV30 and TRBJ1-5; D possibly corresponds to TRBD1 (5 bases). The V end was cut by 3 bases, the J end by 2 bases, with 14 bases between. CDR1 is GTSNPN and CDR2 is SVGIG in the germline V gene (reference sequence). This CDR3 spans 15 amino acids. The CDR3 protein is CAWSVDNRGNQPQHF. DNA of the CDR3: TGTGCCTGGAGCGTGGACAACCGGGGCAATCAGCCCCAGCATTTT.

This rearrangement joins TRBV7-9 to TRBJ1-1; D unresolved. CDR1 and CDR2 (germline): SEHNR, FQNEAQ (reference sequence). The CDR3 runs to 11 residues. Trimming took off 1 base at V and 7 bases at J, with 4 bases between the two ends. DNA of the CDR3: TGTGCCAGCAGCTTAGTCCTTGAAGCTTTCTTT. Translation gives CASSLVLEAFF.

About this clone itself: A read error may account for a junction end that differs from germline. The chain carries TRBV2 and TRBJ1-6; a weak D match, TRBD1 (6 bases). This CDR3 is 16 amino acids long. The germline V gene has CDR1 SNHLY and CDR2 FYNNEI. The CDR3 nucleotides are TGTGCCAGTAGTGGGGGGCTCGGGGACTATAATTCACCCCTCCACTTT. This codes for CASSGGLGDYNSPLHF.

CDR3 in DNA: TGTGCCAGCAGCGTAGAGGGCGGGAGGGCCGTATACGAGCAGTACTTC. Its protein product is CASSVEGGRAVYEQYF. The chain has TRBV9 and TRBJ2-7; TRBD2 matches at 9 bases. Per germline, CDR1 SGDLS and CDR2 YYNGEE. The CDR3 totals 16 residues. The junction had 8 bases not matched to a gene; V was cut back by 0 bases and J by 4 bases.

The chain has TRBV3-1 (or the pseudogene TRBV3-2) and TRBJ2-1; D is possibly TRBD1 (6 bases). Between the trimmed V and J ends, which lost 4 bases and 5 bases, there was a span of 15 bases. The CDR3 runs 15 residues. CDR1 and CDR2 from the germline V gene are LGHDT and YNNKEL (reference sequence). The CDR3 DNA reads as TGTGCCAGCAGCCCGGGAAGGACAGTGAACAATGAGCAGTTCTTC. This translates into CASSPGRTVNNEQFF.

The count of this clone is one. The V call is TRBV11-3, the J call TRBJ2-3; D remains unclear. Per germline, CDR1 SGHNT and CDR2 YENEEA. This CDR3 spans 14 amino acids. The V end lost 0 bases, the J end lost 1 base, and 5 bases lay between the germline ends. The CDR3 sequence: CASSLDAGTDTQYF. The CDR3 DNA reads as TGTGCCAGCAGCTTAGATGCGGGCACAGATACGCAGTATTTT.

J is TRBJ1-2 and V is TRBV1; the DNA was not used to check the table's D call, TRBD1. TRBV1 is assigned pseudogene status. The CDR3 has 13 residues. The CDR3 loop is CTSRRDTVYGYTF. The CDR3, as DNA: TGCACCAGCCGCCGGGACACAGTCTATGGCTACACCTTC.

This clone qualifies as medium-sized (0.01 to 0.1%). The V call is TRBV2, the J call TRBJ2-3; D perhaps matches TRBD2 (6 bases). Per the germline V gene, CDR1 is SNHLY and CDR2 is FYNNEI. V was clipped by 5 bases and J by 0 bases, with 12 bases between them. The CDR3 spans 15 residues. The CDR3 spells CASSLGGQSTDTQYF. The CDR3 DNA reads TGTGCCAGCAGTCTGGGAGGCCAGAGCACAGATACGCAGTATTTT.